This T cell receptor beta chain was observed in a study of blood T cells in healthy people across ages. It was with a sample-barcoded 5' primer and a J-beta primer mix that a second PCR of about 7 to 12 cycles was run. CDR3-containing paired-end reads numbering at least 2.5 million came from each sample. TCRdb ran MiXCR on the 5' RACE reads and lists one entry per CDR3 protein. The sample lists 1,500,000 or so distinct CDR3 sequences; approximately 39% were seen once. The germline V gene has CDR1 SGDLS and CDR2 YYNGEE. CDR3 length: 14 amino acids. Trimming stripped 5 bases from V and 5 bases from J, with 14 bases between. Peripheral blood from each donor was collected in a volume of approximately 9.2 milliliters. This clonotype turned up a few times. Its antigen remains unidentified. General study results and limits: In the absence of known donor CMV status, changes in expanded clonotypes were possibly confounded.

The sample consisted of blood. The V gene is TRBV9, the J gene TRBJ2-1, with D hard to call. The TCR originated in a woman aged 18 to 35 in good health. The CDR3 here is CASSLEGLDNEQFF. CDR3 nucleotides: TGTGCCAGCAGTTTGGAAGGCCTAGACAATGAGCAGTTCTTC. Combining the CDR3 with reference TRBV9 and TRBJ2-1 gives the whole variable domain DSGVTQTPKHLITATGQRVTLRCSPRSGDLSVYWYQQSLDQGLQFLIQYYNGEERAKGNILERFSAQQFPDLHSELNLSSLELGDSALYFCASSLEGLDNEQFFGPGTRLTVL.